The clone carrying this T cell receptor (beta chain) occurred once. Documented treatment: 19 received Ad26.COV2.S at low or high dose, single or two shots; about five received placebo; per-sample allocation not given. Sampling was done on day 63 after the first vaccine or placebo injection. The record originates from a study of Ad26.COV2.S vaccination and SARS-CoV-2 variants. Trimming took 3 bases from V and 0 from J, leaving 12 bases between them. Per the germline V gene, CDR1 is SNHLY and CDR2 is FYNNEI. This CDR3 is 17 amino acids long. Measured with immunoSEQ multiplex PCR; TCRdb has only the in-frame clones, and not every one. The sample lists around 450,000 clones; roughly 87% were seen once.

This sequence originates from a person between 18 and 65 years old who received the Ad26.COV2.S COVID-19 vaccine or a placebo. The sample was peripheral blood, taken in a trial of Ad26.COV2.S vaccine versus placebo. The chain couples TRBV2 to TRBJ2-6; weak D call: TRBD1 (5 bases). The CDR3 bases are TGTGCCAGCAGTGACTGGGGCGATCGCTCTGGGGCCAACGTCCTGACTTTC. It codes for CASSDWGDRSGANVLTF.